The 13 T cell receptor beta chains below come from one sample, sequenced in a study of Graves' ophthalmopathy and Graves' hyperthyroidism. TCR beta CDR3 amplification used RNA transcripts. An opening RT-PCR round employed HTBI primers and preceded a second-round multiplex PCR. One entry per CDR3 protein results from TCRdb running MiXCR on the multiplex PCR reads. The sample shows approximately 1.2 million distinct CDR3 sequences, about 36% of them seen only once. Sample: peripheral blood or thyroid tissue (not recorded which). The receptors originated from an adult man with Graves' hyperthyroidism.

CDR3 in amino acids: CSVAGTGAMNTEAFF. For the CDR3, the DNA is TGCAGCGTCGCCGGGACAGGGGCCATGAACACTGAAGCTTTCTTT. The J gene is TRBJ1-1, the V gene TRBV29-1; 10 nucleotides match TRBD1. Germline CDR1 reads SQVTM; CDR2 reads ANQGSEA. The CDR3 extends over 15 amino acids. V was pared by 6 bases and J by 0 bases, with 7 bases of the junction left unmatched.

J is TRBJ1-1 and V is TRBV15, with D possibly TRBD1 on 6 matching bases. CDR1 and CDR2 from the germline V gene are LNHNV and YYDKDF (reference sequence). V was trimmed by 2 bases and J by 1 base, leaving 11 bases between them. This CDR3 contains 15 residues. As DNA, the CDR3 is TGTGCCACCAGCAGAACCGGGACACCGAACACTGAAGCTTTCTTT. Protein product: CATSRTGTPNTEAFF.

This sequence joins TRBV7-9 and TRBJ2-7; the D gene is possibly TRBD2 (6 bases). The CDR3 has 15 residues. Germline CDR1 and CDR2: SEHNR and FQNEAQ (reference sequence). Deletions cut 11 bases from V and 6 bases from J, with 26 bases between. The CDR3 here is CAWSVLGREEAEQYF. CDR3 DNA: TGTGCCTGGAGTGTACTGGGCAGGGAGGAGGCCGAGCAGTACTTC.

This clonotype appeared a few times. The chain recombines TRBV20-1 with TRBJ2-7, with D possibly TRBD2 on 6 matching bases. CDR1 DFQATT and CDR2 SNEGSKA come from the germline V gene (reference sequence). The CDR3 covers 15 residues. Trimming removed 6 bases at V and 3 bases at J, with 21 bases between. The CDR3 here is CSARDPGRLVYEQYF. As DNA, the CDR3 is TGCAGTGCCCGCGACCCAGGGCGACTAGTCTACGAGCAGTACTTC.

The table lists this clonotype with many counts. This rearrangement joins TRBV19 to TRBJ2-7; D call uncertain. The CDR3 is made up of 14 amino acids. Germline V lookup: CDR1 LNHDA, CDR2 SQIVND (reference sequence). V shed 4 bases and J shed 6 bases, with 16 bases lying between them. The CDR3 protein is CASSRSNDVSEQYF. In nucleotides, the CDR3 is TGTGCCAGTAGTAGATCGAACGACGTGTCCGAGCAGTACTTC.

CDR3 DNA sequence: TGTGCCAGTAGTACCGGGACAGGGGGTTCTGGCTACACCTTC. This gives the protein CASSTGTGGSGYTF. This sequence joins TRBV19 and TRBJ1-2; 11 positions agree with TRBD1. This CDR3 spans 14 amino acids. The V and J ends lost 4 bases and 7 bases, in that order; junction bases with no gene match: 5. Germline loops: CDR1 LNHDA, CDR2 SQIVND (reference sequence).

This clonotype was picked up a small number of times. The CDR3 nucleotides read TGTGCCAGCAGCTTAACGAGGGGACGGGCGAACACCGGGGAGCTGTTTTTT. Translating it yields CASSLTRGRANTGELFF. The genes are TRBV7-3 and TRBJ2-2; TRBD1 or TRBD2 may be the D gene (5 bases each). Germline V lookup: CDR1 SGHTA, CDR2 FQGTGA. CDR3 length: 17 residues. V was clipped by 0 bases and J by 0 bases, with 11 bases between them.

At least ten counts were recorded for this clonotype. CDR3 in amino acids: CAITRDRNTEAFF. The CDR3, as DNA: TGTGCCATCACCCGAGACAGGAACACTGAAGCTTTCTTT. The V and J genes are TRBV10-3 and TRBJ1-1, with a possible D match to TRBD1 (5 bases). Germline V gene lookup returns CDR1 ENHRY and CDR2 SYGVKD. Trimming shortened V by 7 bases and J by 1 base, and 10 bases separated the two germline ends. The length of the CDR3 is 13 residues.

This clonotype turned up a few times. The genes are TRBV5-5 and TRBJ1-1; D not certain. CDR3 length equals 15 residues. Germline V gives CDR1 SGHKS, CDR2 YYEKEE (reference sequence). Trimming pared 6 bases from V and 0 bases from J, leaving 15 bases between. The CDR3 DNA reads TGTGCCAGCAAGTACCGTGGACGAATGAACACTGAAGCTTTCTTT. Encoded protein: CASKYRGRMNTEAFF.

This clonotype showed up just a few times. The rearrangement links TRBV9 to TRBJ2-2, with unresolved D. Looked up from germline, CDR1 is SGDLS and CDR2 is YYNGEE. The CDR3 runs 15 residues. The germline V and J ends were trimmed by 4 bases and 0 bases, with 10 bases remaining between them. The CDR3 DNA reads TGTGCCAGCAGCTTCCGGGTCTCGAACACCGGGGAGCTGTTTTTT. This translates into CASSFRVSNTGELFF.

This clonotype was found many times. This chain joins TRBV24-1 and TRBJ1-5; D is unresolved. This CDR3 spans 15 amino acids. The V gene's germline CDR1 is KGHDR and CDR2 SFDVKD. Trimming cost V 4 bases and J 0 bases, with 9 bases left between them. The CDR3 DNA reads as TGTGCCACCAGTGACTCGAGTGATAGCAATCAGCCCCAGCATTTT. Translation gives CATSDSSDSNQPQHF.

The chain is built from TRBV9 and TRBJ1-4; TRBD1 might be the D (5 bases). Germline CDR1 and CDR2: SGDLS and YYNGEE. This CDR3 is 18 amino acids long. V was trimmed by 3 bases and J by 6 bases, leaving 24 bases between them. CDR3 sequence reads: CASSGWQGANTGDEKLFF. For the CDR3, the DNA is TGTGCCAGCAGCGGGTGGCAGGGCGCGAACACCGGGGATGAAAAACTGTTTTTT.

A single count supports this clonotype. The rearrangement joins TRBV6-5 to TRBJ2-7; D assignment may be TRBD1 or TRBD2 (5 bases each). Per germline, CDR1 MNHEY and CDR2 SVGAGI. This CDR3 region has 14 residues. Trimming removed 8 bases at V and 2 bases at J, with 16 bases between. The CDR3 sequence: CASSPPGPAYEQYF. DNA for the CDR3: TGTGCCAGCTCACCACCGGGACCGGCCTACGAGCAGTACTTC.